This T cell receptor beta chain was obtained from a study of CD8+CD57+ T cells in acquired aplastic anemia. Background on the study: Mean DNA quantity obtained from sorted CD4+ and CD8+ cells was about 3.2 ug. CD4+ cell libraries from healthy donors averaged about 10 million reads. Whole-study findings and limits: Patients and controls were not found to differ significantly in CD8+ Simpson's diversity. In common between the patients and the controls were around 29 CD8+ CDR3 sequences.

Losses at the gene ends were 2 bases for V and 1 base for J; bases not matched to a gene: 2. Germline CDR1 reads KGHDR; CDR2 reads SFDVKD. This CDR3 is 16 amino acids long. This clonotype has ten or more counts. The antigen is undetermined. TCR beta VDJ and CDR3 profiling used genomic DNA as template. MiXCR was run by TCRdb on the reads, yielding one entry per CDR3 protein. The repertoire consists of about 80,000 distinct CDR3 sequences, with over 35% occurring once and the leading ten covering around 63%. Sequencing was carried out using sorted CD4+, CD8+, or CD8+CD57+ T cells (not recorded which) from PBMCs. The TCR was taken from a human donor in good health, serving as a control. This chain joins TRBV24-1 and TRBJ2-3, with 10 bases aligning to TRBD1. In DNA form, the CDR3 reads TGTGCCACCAGTGATTACGGGACAGGGGGCACAGATACGCAGTATTTT. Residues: CATSDYGTGGTDTQYF.